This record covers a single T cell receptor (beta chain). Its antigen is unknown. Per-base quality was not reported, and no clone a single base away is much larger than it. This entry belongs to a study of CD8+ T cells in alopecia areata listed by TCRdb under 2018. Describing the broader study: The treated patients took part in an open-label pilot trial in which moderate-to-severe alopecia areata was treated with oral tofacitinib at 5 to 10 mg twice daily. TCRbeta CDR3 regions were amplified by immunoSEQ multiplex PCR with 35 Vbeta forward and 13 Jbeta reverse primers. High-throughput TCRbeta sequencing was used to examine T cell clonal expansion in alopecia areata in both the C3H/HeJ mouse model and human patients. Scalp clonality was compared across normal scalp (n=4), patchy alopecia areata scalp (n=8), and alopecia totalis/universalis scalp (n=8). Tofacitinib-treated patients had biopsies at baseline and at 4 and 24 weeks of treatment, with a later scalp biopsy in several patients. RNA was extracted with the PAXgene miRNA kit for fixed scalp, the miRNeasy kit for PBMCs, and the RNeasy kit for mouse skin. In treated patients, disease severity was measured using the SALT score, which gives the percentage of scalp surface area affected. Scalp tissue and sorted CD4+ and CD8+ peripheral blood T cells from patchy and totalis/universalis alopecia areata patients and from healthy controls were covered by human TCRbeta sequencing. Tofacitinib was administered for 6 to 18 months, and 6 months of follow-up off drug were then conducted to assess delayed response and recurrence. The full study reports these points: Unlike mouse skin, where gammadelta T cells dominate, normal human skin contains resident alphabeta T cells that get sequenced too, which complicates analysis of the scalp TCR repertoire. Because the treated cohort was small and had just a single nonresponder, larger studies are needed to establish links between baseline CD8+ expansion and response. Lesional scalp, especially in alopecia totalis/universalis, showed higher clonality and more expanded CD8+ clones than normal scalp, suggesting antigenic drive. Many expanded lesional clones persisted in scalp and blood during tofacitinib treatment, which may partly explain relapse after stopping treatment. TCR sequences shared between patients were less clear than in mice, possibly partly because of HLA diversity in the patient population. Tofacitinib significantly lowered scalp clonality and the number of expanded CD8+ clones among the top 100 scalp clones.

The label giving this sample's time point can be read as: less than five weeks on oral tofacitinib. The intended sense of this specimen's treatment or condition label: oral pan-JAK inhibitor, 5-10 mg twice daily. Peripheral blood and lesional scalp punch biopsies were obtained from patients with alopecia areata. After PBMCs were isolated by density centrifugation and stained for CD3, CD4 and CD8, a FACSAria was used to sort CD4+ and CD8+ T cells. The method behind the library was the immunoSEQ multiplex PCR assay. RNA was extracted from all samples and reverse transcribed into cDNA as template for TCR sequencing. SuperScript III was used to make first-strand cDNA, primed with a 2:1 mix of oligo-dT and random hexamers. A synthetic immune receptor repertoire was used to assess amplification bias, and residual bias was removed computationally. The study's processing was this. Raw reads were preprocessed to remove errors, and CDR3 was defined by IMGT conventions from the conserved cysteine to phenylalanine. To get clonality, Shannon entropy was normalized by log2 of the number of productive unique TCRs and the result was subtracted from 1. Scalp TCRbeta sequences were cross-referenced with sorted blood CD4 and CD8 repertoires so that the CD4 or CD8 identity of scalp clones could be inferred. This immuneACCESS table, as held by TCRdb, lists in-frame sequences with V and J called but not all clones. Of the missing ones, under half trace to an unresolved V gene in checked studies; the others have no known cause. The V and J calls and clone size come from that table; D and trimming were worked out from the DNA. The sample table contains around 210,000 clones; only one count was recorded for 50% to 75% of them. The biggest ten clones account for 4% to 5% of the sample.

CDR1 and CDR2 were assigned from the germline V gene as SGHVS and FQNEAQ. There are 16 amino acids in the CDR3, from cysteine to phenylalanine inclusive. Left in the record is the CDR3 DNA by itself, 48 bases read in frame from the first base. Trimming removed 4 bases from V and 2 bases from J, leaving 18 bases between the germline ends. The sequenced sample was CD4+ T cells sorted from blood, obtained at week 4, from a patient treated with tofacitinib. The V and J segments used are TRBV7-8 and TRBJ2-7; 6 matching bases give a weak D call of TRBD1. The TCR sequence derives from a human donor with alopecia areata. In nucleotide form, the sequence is TGTGCCAGCAGCTCTCAAACAGGGTTAGGGCCCTACGAGCAGTACTTC. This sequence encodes CASSSQTGLGPYEQYF.